The 6 T cell receptor beta chains below all came from one sample that was sequenced in a study of T cells after yellow fever vaccination. TCRdb processed the 5' RACE reads anew with MiXCR; each CDR3 protein has one entry. This sample has roughly 4,600 distinct CDR3 sequences, with roughly 8% found just once. Specimen: PBMCs, either bulk or a sorted T-cell subset (CD4+, CD8+, memory, or dextramer-sorted; not recorded which), collected about 49 days after the first yellow fever vaccination. The source of these receptors is a young man who received the YFV17D yellow fever vaccine.

This clonotype has at least ten counts. The chain recombines TRBV12-3 or TRBV12-4 with TRBJ1-3; possibly TRBD1 for D (6 bases). The germline V and J ends were trimmed by 5 bases and 4 bases, with 15 bases remaining between them. This CDR3 spans 15 amino acids. The CDR3 protein is CASSAGQISGNTIYF. CDR3 in DNA: TGTGCCAGCAGTGCCGGACAGATCTCCGGAAACACCATATATTTT.

This clonotype was picked up many times. The CDR3: CASSHGGISETQYF. The CDR3 DNA is TGCGCCAGCAGCCACGGCGGGATATCAGAGACCCAGTACTTC. The chain joins TRBV4-3 to TRBJ2-5; tentative D call: TRBD2 (6 bases). Trimming cost V 3 bases and J 4 bases, with 12 bases left between them. CDR1 is LGHNA, CDR2 YSLEER, per germline. The CDR3 is 14 residues long.

This clonotype has a count of ten or more. The genes are TRBV20-1 and TRBJ2-6; D might be TRBD2 (6 bases). This CDR3 has 15 residues. Germline lookup yields CDR1 DFQATT and CDR2 SNEGSKA (reference sequence). Trimming removed 1 base at V and 0 bases at J, with 7 bases between. In nucleotides, the CDR3 is TGCAGTGCTAGAGTCGGGAGCTCTGGGGCCAACGTCCTGACTTTC. This translates into CSARVGSSGANVLTF.

The table lists this clonotype with many counts. The chain carries TRBV6-1 and TRBJ2-3; D uncertain. V was shortened by 5 bases and J by 3 bases, with 15 bases between the two germline ends. Germline V gives CDR1 MNHNS, CDR2 SASEGT. CDR3 length equals 15 residues. CDR3 nucleotides: TGTGCCAGCAGTCAAATGCGTCCCTGGACAGATACGCAGTATTTT. Amino acids: CASSQMRPWTDTQYF.

This clonotype was observed at least ten times. The chain uses TRBV19 and TRBJ2-4; 8 nucleotides match TRBD1. The CDR3 has 15 residues. Germline values: CDR1 LNHDA, CDR2 SQIVND (reference sequence). Trimming at V came to 5 bases and at J to 6 bases, leaving 9 bases not matched to a gene. This CDR3 is CASSPDLGQVNIQYF. The CDR3, as DNA: TGTGCCAGTAGTCCCGACCTGGGACAGGTAAACATTCAGTACTTC. Using reference TRBV19 and TRBJ2-4 for the parts outside the CDR3, the full variable domain is DGGITQSPKYLFRKEGQNVTLSCEQNLNHDAMYWYRQDPGQGLRLIYYSQIVNDFQKGDIAEGYSVSREKKESFPLTVTSAQKNPTAFYLCASSPDLGQVNIQYFGAGTRLSVL.

This clonotype occurred many times. The chain carries TRBV4-1 and TRBJ2-1; D is perhaps TRBD1 (6 bases). This CDR3 region has 14 residues. Germline V gene sequence: CDR1 MGHRA, CDR2 YSYEKL. V was trimmed by 5 bases and J by 8 bases, leaving 16 bases between them. The CDR3 DNA reads as TGCGCCAGCAGCTCCCGGATTGGGGGCCATGAGCAGTTCTTC. This codes for CASSSRIGGHEQFF.